This T cell receptor beta chain was recorded in a study of blood T cell repertoires in COVID-19 (dated by TCRdb to the early 2020s). Background on the whole study: The collaborator samples originated in the United States, Italy and Spain and spanned the acute and convalescent phases of COVID-19. The material from the prospective study consisted of cDNA or gDNA derived from T cells, B-cell-depleted T cells, or PBMCs. Subjects who had been exposed to COVID-19, were actively infected with it, or had recovered from it provided the deeply sampled blood TCRbeta repertoires that made up the dataset. The repertoires were released in a freely available public database intended as a resource for research on the immune response to SARS-CoV-2. Samples came from the ongoing ImmuneRACE study (first 160 participants) plus 1,254 subjects from 6 global collaborators. Nearly every sample came with metadata listing a de-identified subject ID, COVID-19 status, age in years and sex. HLA class I and class II types, where available, came from metadata supplied by the sample provider rather than from assay-based typing. Here is what the overall study found, with its caveats: The quantity of clinical and demographic metadata differed by source and by participant and was supplied without curation.

V is clipped by 0 bases and J by 0 bases, and the sequence between their germline boundaries is 13 bases long. The CDR3 holds 17 amino acids from the cysteine to the phenylalanine. Only the CDR3 region is kept as DNA, spanning 51 bases read in frame from base 1. Based on the germline V gene, the CDR1 and CDR2 sequences are SGDLS and YYNGEE. The immunoSEQ Assay, a bias-controlled multiplex PCR, was used to amplify TCRbeta CDR3 regions from genomic DNA. Per the authors' processing: Nucleated cell counts per sample were estimated from amplification of reference gene primers within the assay. Sequence reads were collapsed and filtered to measure the absolute abundance of every unique TCRbeta CDR3 rearrangement. For each sample, productive Simpson clonality was calculated as the square root of Simpson's diversity index across productive rearrangements. This is the immuneACCESS table as TCRdb keeps it, with only in-frame sequences that have V and J called. A part of the clones is gone; compared with another copy, unresolved V genes explain less than half, and the rest is unexplained. Clonal size and the V and J genes are those of that table, whereas D and trimming came from the DNA. Recorded for this sample are about 160,000 clones; just under 95% of them occurred a single time. The ten largest account for 3.5% to 5% of the sample.

The collaborating institutions used their own protocols to collect whole blood in K2EDTA tubes. For TCRbeta analysis, collaborators shipped samples in one of three forms: frozen whole blood, isolated PBMCs, or DNA extracted from either of those sample types. As concerns this clone: Its antigen is not yet known. Base qualities are not at hand, and no much larger clone is one base apart.

The chain was built from TRBV9 and TRBJ1-3, and perhaps TRBD1 as D gene, on 5 matching bases. The clonotype comes from a woman aged 45-65 years with acute or convalescent COVID-19. The specimen was peripheral blood. The DNA is TGTGCCAGCAGCGTAGGTACAGGCCCCCTCTCTGGAAACACCATATATTTT. It codes for CASSVGTGPLSGNTIYF.